Following are 4 T cell receptor beta chains from one sample sequenced in a study of early T cells in non-severe SARS-CoV-2 infection listed by TCRdb under 2021. The method was 5' RACE. Sequencer: NextSeq 500. In TCRdb, the public reads were trimmed at Q25 with fastp and aligned with MiXCR, with productive beta chains retained. Records with the same CDR3 protein are collapsed into one entry carrying the most frequent genes and DNA. The sample contains 30,000 to 40,000 distinct CDR3 sequences, about 6.8% of them found a single time. The ten largest make up about 25% of the sample. The sample in question was whole blood, obtained at baseline. The receptors were sampled from an adult who was a healthcare worker with PCR-confirmed SARS-CoV-2 infection or an uninfected control (not recorded which).

The J gene is TRBJ2-7, the V gene TRBV28; 7 bases are shared with TRBD2. With 5 bases clipped from V and 4 bases from J, the junction kept 8 bases outside the gene matches. Germline V gene sequence: CDR1 MDHEN, CDR2 SYDVKM. The CDR3 extends over 14 amino acids. The CDR3 protein is CASSGAGRNYEQYF. In nucleotides, the CDR3 is TGTGCCAGCAGTGGAGCGGGACGGAATTACGAGCAGTACTTC.

This clonotype was seen ten or more times. The gene calls are TRBV25-1 and TRBJ2-7, with D uncertain. CDR3 length: 14 amino acids. Germline V gene sequence: CDR1 MGHDK, CDR2 SYGVNS. Trimming took 1 base from V and 3 from J, leaving 10 bases between them. This chain's CDR3 is CASSEWKGSYEQYF. The CDR3 coding sequence is TGTGCCAGCAGTGAATGGAAGGGAAGCTACGAGCAGTACTTC.

This clonotype was counted at least ten times. The chain links TRBV19 to TRBJ2-5, with 7 bases matching TRBD2. Germline values: CDR1 LNHDA, CDR2 SQIVND (reference sequence). This CDR3 region has 15 residues. The V gene end was trimmed by 5 bases and the J gene end by 2 bases; junction bases not matched to a gene: 8. CDR3 in amino acids: CASSWASGYQETQYF. As DNA, the CDR3 is TGTGCCAGTAGTTGGGCTAGCGGATATCAAGAGACCCAGTACTTC.

This clonotype was counted ten times or more. This rearrangement joins TRBV20-1 to TRBJ2-5; D gene ambiguous. CDR1 DFQATT and CDR2 SNEGSKA come from the germline V gene (reference sequence). V was shortened by 3 bases and J by 2 bases, with 7 bases between the two germline ends. The length of the CDR3 is 12 residues. The CDR3 DNA follows: TGCAGTGCTAGGGGCGGACAAGAGACCCAGTACTTC. Its protein product is CSARGGQETQYF.